This T cell receptor beta chain was captured in a study of post-analysis software for immune sequencing data. Study summary: In terms of disease course, relapsing-remitting, secondary progressive and progressive-relapsing multiple sclerosis were included. Study-level points and caveats: Batch-mates among the samples co-clustered strongly by F measure. When patients were compared with controls, five TRBV segments were more frequent, TRBV5-6, TRBV5-1 and TRBV20-1 among them. Relative to controls, patients with multiple sclerosis showed significantly lower normalized Chao1 diversity.

To note about this clonotype: The antigen is not known.

This CDR3 comprises 14 residues. Incorporated into the TCR beta cDNA libraries were unique molecular identifiers, which served to reduce PCR and sequencing biases. Yield was 450,000 to 650,000 cDNA molecules from 1 to 10 million T cells. TCRdb analysed the PCR reads with MiXCR anew, one entry per CDR3 protein. The sample lists about 540,000 distinct CDR3 sequences, 30% to 40% occurring once. This receptor was identified in a girl under 18 with multiple sclerosis. The chain employs TRBV12-3 or TRBV12-4 and TRBJ2-1; a possible D gene is TRBD1 (7 bases). The DNA end is a closer match to TRBJ2-7, so the J assignment may be wrong. Source material: blood. The CDR3 sequence is CASRGGQLYNEQYF. The CDR3 bases are TGTGCCAGCAGGGGGGGACAGCTGTACAATGAGCAGTACTTC.